This entry lists 10 T cell receptor beta chains sequenced from one sample in a study of blood T cell repertoires in COVID-19. TCRdb keeps only in-frame clones here, not all; method: immunoSEQ multiplex PCR. The table lists 150,000 or so clones, more than 60% of them singletons. The sample taken for sequencing was peripheral blood. These receptors all stem from a woman in her forties or fifties with active or convalescent COVID-19.

The chain joins TRBV19 to TRBJ2-1, with 7 bases that match TRBD1. Germline V CDR1 and CDR2: LNHDA, SQIVND (reference sequence). Unmatched junction bases numbered 6, after V lost 11 bases and J lost 5 bases. This CDR3 region has 12 residues. The CDR3 loop reads CAVRDRHNEQFF. The CDR3 DNA sequence: TGTGCCGTCCGGGACAGACACAATGAGCAGTTCTTC.

The chain links TRBV19 to TRBJ1-1; D unclear. The germline V and J ends were trimmed by 2 bases and 7 bases, with 23 bases remaining between them. Germline V gene sequence: CDR1 LNHDA, CDR2 SQIVND (reference sequence). The CDR3 contains 17 residues. DNA of the CDR3: TGTGCCAGTAGTATATCCATCCAAGCGGTCGATTCGGGTGAAGCTTTCTTT. Its protein product is CASSISIQAVDSGEAFF.

The J gene is TRBJ2-7, the V gene TRBV19, with D tentatively TRBD2 (6 bases). CDR1 is LNHDA and CDR2 is SQIVND in the germline V gene (reference sequence). This CDR3 comprises 14 residues. V lost 3 bases, J lost 5 bases, and 14 bases lay in between. As DNA, the CDR3 is TGTGCCAGTAGTATCCGACTAGGCTACGACGAGCAGTACTTC. Residues: CASSIRLGYDEQYF.

V usage is TRBV27 and J usage is TRBJ1-1; 7 bases are a match to TRBD1. J was trimmed by 1 base and V by 10 bases; bases with no gene match: 9. The CDR3 length is 14 residues. Germline lookup yields CDR1 MNHEY and CDR2 SMNVEV (reference sequence). DNA of the CDR3: TGTGCCATCAAGACAGGGCGTCGGAACACTGAAGCTTTCTTT. It specifies CAIKTGRRNTEAFF.

The chain joins TRBV4-3 to TRBJ2-2; D is possibly TRBD2 (6 bases). The CDR3 sequence is 13 residues long. Germline V lookup: CDR1 LGHNA, CDR2 YSLEER. With 4 bases removed from V and 4 bases from J, the gap between germline ends came to 7 bases. The CDR3 reads CASSRDFTGELFF. The DNA for the CDR3 is TGCGCCAGCAGCCGGGACTTCACCGGGGAGCTGTTTTTT.

The V gene is TRBV28, the J gene TRBJ1-4; 11 nucleotides align to TRBD1. V gave up 4 bases and J gave up 0 bases; unmatched junction bases: 7. Germline values: CDR1 MDHEN, CDR2 SYDVKM. The CDR3 loop spans 18 amino acids. The CDR3 reads CASSSPGQGGATNEKLFF. The CDR3 region has the DNA TGTGCCAGCAGTTCCCCGGGACAGGGGGGAGCAACTAATGAAAAACTGTTTTTT.

The CDR3 bases are TGTGCCAGCGGTCCCGATGGGGCGCGAACCGGGGAGCTGTTTTTT. This encodes CASGPDGARTGELFF. The chain has TRBV2 and TRBJ2-2, with a tentative D call TRBD1 (5 bases). There are 15 residues in the CDR3. Trimming removed 8 bases at V and 5 bases at J, with 18 bases between. Germline CDR1 and CDR2: SNHLY and FYNNEI.

The chain joins TRBV19 to TRBJ1-1; tentatively, D is TRBD1 (5 bases). V was clipped by 4 bases and J by 0 bases, with 12 bases between them. The CDR3 runs to 15 residues. The germline gives CDR1 LNHDA, CDR2 SQIVND (reference sequence). The CDR3 nucleotides read TGTGCCAGTAGTAAGAGACAGTCGATGAACACTGAAGCTTTCTTT. Residues: CASSKRQSMNTEAFF.

The chain recombines TRBV21-1 with TRBJ2-7; TRBD1 is the table's D call, not checked against the DNA. TRBV21-1 corresponds to a pseudogene. The CDR3 is 15 amino acids. CDR3 sequence: CASGQGPEYSYEQYF. CDR3 coding DNA: TGTGCCAGCGGACAGGGGCCGGAATACTCCTACGAGCAGTACTTC.

The chain couples TRBV6-5 to TRBJ2-3; possibly TRBD2 for D (5 bases). The CDR3 sequence is 16 residues long. Trimming pared 0 bases from V and 4 bases from J, leaving 14 bases between. CDR1 MNHEY and CDR2 SVGAGI come from the germline V gene. CDR3 DNA sequence: TGTGCCAGCAGTTACTCGGGGAGTACCCTCTCAGATACGCAGTATTTT. It specifies CASSYSGSTLSDTQYF.